The 24 T cell receptor beta chains given below trace back to one sample, sequenced in a study of T-cell memory formation after mild COVID-19. TCRdb reprocessed the 5' RACE reads with MiXCR, giving one entry per CDR3 protein. The table has fewer than 350,000 distinct CDR3 sequences, roughly an eighth seen once. Sequencing was performed on PBMCs or a T cell subset sorted from them (not recorded which). These receptors were obtained from a man aged 18 to 29 who had mild COVID-19 (a few samples of this study predate the infection). Cell type and time point are not known.

There are many counts of this clonotype. The chain uses TRBV5-4 and TRBJ2-7; 8 bases fit TRBD1. The CDR3 has 14 amino acids. J lost 4 bases, V lost 4 bases, and 7 bases had no gene match. CDR1 and CDR2 (germline): SGHNT, YYREEE (reference sequence). The CDR3 nucleotides are TGTGCCAGCAGCCTTGGACAGGGTGCGTACGAGCAGTACTTC. It encodes CASSLGQGAYEQYF.

V is TRBV6-2 or TRBV6-3 and J is TRBJ2-7; D remains ambiguous. Germline V lookup: CDR1 MNHEY, CDR2 SVGEGT. The length of the CDR3 is 13 residues. Trimming took off 3 bases at V and 3 bases at J, with 9 bases between the two ends. The DNA for the CDR3 is TGTGCCAGCAGTTATGGGGATGGCTACGAGCAGTACGTC. Translating it yields CASSYGDGYEQYV.

The chain links TRBV4-3 to TRBJ1-5; D is unclear. Germline V CDR1 and CDR2: LGHNA, YSLEER. The CDR3 length is 14 residues. V was cut by 1 base and J by 5 bases, with 9 bases left in between. CDR3 amino acids: CASSQAAGYQPQHF. The CDR3 nucleotides read TGCGCCAGCAGCCAAGCGGCGGGCTATCAGCCCCAGCATTTT.

V and J are TRBV7-2 and TRBJ2-1; the D is unclear. Trimming took 2 bases from V and 6 from J, leaving 8 bases between them. Looked up from germline, CDR1 is SGHTA and CDR2 is FQGNSA. The CDR3 is 13 residues long. The CDR3 protein is CASSLLRINEQFF. The CDR3 DNA is TGTGCCAGCAGCTTACTGAGGATCAATGAGCAGTTCTTC.

The chain carries TRBV11-1 and TRBJ1-1, with D unresolved. Trimming left V 3 bases short and J 0 bases short, with 8 bases between. CDR3 length: 14 amino acids. In germline, CDR1 is SGHAT, CDR2 FQDESV (reference sequence). CDR3 coding DNA: TGTGCCAGCAGCTTGGCGGTCATGAACACTGAAGCTTTCTTT. It specifies CASSLAVMNTEAFF.

This clonotype was observed many times. This chain connects TRBV7-3 to TRBJ2-1; a weak D match, TRBD2 (5 bases). CDR1 and CDR2 from the germline V gene are SGHTA and FQGTGA. Trimming cost V 5 bases and J 3 bases, with 8 bases left between them. This CDR3 contains 13 residues. CDR3 coding DNA: TGTGCCAGCAGCCCACTAGACTACAATGAGCAGTTCTTC. Protein: CASSPLDYNEQFF.

In its sample, this clonotype was seen a few times. The chain employs TRBV7-3 and TRBJ2-3, with 9 bases that match TRBD2. This CDR3 comprises 15 residues. The trim removed 2 bases at V and 5 bases at J, leaving 5 bases unmatched. The germline gives CDR1 SGHTA, CDR2 FQGTGA. The CDR3 DNA reads as TGTGCCAGCAGCTTAGGTAGCGGGGGCATAGATACGCAGTATTTT. It encodes CASSLGSGGIDTQYF.

The table lists this clonotype with a few counts. The rearrangement uses TRBV7-6 and TRBJ2-2; D gene uncertain. This CDR3 is 15 amino acids long. The germline gives CDR1 SGHVS, CDR2 FNYEAQ. Trimming cost V 3 bases and J 2 bases, with 10 bases left between them. This chain's CDR3 is CASSFSGDNTGELFF. The CDR3 coding sequence is TGTGCCAGCAGCTTTAGTGGGGATAACACCGGGGAGCTGTTTTTT. The complete variable domain, with remaining parts taken from reference TRBV7-6 and TRBJ2-2, reads GAGVSQSPRYKVTKRGQDVALRCDPISGHVSLYWYRQALGQGPEFLTYFNYEAQQDKSGLPNDRFSAERPEGSISTLTIQRTEQRDSAMYRCASSFSGDNTGELFFGEGSRLTVL.

This clonotype was counted between two and nine times. The V call is TRBV6-2 or TRBV6-3, the J call TRBJ2-5; D unresolved. Deletions cut 6 bases from V and 9 bases from J, with 14 bases between. CDR3 length: 12 amino acids. The germline CDR1 and CDR2 sequences are MNHEY and SVGEGT. The DNA for the CDR3 is TGTGCCAGCAGACTTACGGGTGGGGCCCAGTACTTC. It encodes CASRLTGGAQYF.

The rearrangement uses TRBV6-5 and TRBJ2-2; 10 nucleotides line up with TRBD1. After removal of 4 bases from V and 7 bases from J, the junction contained 6 bases not matched to a gene. In germline, CDR1 is MNHEY, CDR2 SVGAGI. The length of the CDR3 is 15 residues. The CDR3 is CASSSPGQGSGELFF. DNA of the CDR3: TGTGCCAGCAGTTCACCGGGACAGGGGAGCGGGGAGCTGTTTTTT.

The chain employs TRBV21-1 and TRBJ2-7; the listed D gene, TRBD2, was not tested against the DNA. TRBV21-1 is reported as a pseudogene. This CDR3 spans 11 amino acids. The CDR3 DNA reads as TGTGCCAGTAACTTCGGAGGCGAGCAGTACGTC. Translation: CASNFGGEQYV.

V gene TRBV10-3 combines with J gene TRBJ1-5; TRBD1 is a possible D gene (6 bases). CDR3 length: 17 amino acids. The germline CDR1 and CDR2 sequences are ENHRY and SYGVKD. Trimming took 0 bases from V and 2 from J, leaving 14 bases between them. CDR3 sequence (DNA): TGTGCCATCAGTGAGTCTTATCGGGAGGGGGGCAATCAGCCCCAGCATTTT. Its translation is CAISESYREGGNQPQHF.

This clonotype was seen ten or more times. The J gene is TRBJ2-3, the V gene TRBV12-3 or TRBV12-4; TRBD2 matches 10 bases. Unmatched junction bases numbered 9, after V lost 5 bases and J lost 1 base. The CDR3 runs to 17 residues. CDR3 sequence (DNA): TGTGCCAGCAGTCCTCGGTTAGCGGGGGGTGGCACAGATACGCAGTATTTT. Translating gives CASSPRLAGGGTDTQYF.

This chain connects TRBV7-2 to TRBJ1-2; 9 nucleotides align to TRBD1. Germline values: CDR1 SGHTA, CDR2 FQGNSA. The trim removed 1 base at V and 4 bases at J, leaving 7 bases unmatched. The CDR3 totals 16 residues. CDR3 sequence reads: CASSLVASGQGYGYTF. CDR3 sequence (DNA): TGTGCCAGCAGCTTAGTCGCCTCGGGACAGGGCTATGGCTACACCTTC.

CDR3 amino acids: CASSPGQGSEQFF. DNA for the CDR3: TGTGCCAGCAGCCCGGGACAGGGAAGCGAGCAGTTCTTC. The chain links TRBV2 to TRBJ2-1; 9 bases align to TRBD1. J gave up 10 bases and V 6 bases, and 7 bases lay outside the gene matches. The germline V gene has CDR1 SNHLY and CDR2 FYNNEI. This CDR3 has 13 residues.

This clonotype was seen only a few times. The rearrangement links TRBV9 to TRBJ2-1; 9 nucleotides align to TRBD1. V was pared by 5 bases and J by 7 bases, with 10 bases of the junction left unmatched. This CDR3 region has 15 residues. In germline, CDR1 is SGDLS, CDR2 YYNGEE. The CDR3: CASSVDRGVHNEQFF. The CDR3 DNA sequence: TGTGCCAGCAGTGTCGACAGGGGGGTTCATAATGAGCAGTTCTTC.

This clonotype was detected a few times. This sequence joins TRBV6-2 or TRBV6-3 and TRBJ2-7; 9 bases are a match to TRBD1. Germline CDR1 is MNHEY and CDR2 is SVGEGT. The ends lost 8 bases at V and 3 bases at J; junction bases unmatched: 8. This CDR3 is 14 amino acids long. This CDR3 is CASQRTGAIYEQYV. CDR3 coding DNA: TGTGCCAGCCAACGGACAGGGGCTATCTACGAGCAGTACGTC.

CDR3 sequence reads: CAISESVQGETQYF. The CDR3 region has the DNA TGTGCCATCAGTGAGTCGGTGCAGGGAGAGACCCAGTACTTC. The chain joins TRBV10-3 to TRBJ2-5, with D maybe TRBD1 (5 bases). V lost 0 bases and J 4 bases, leaving 9 bases between the germline ends. The CDR3 is made up of 14 amino acids. CDR1 ENHRY and CDR2 SYGVKD come from the germline V gene.

In its sample, this clonotype was seen a few times. The chain combines TRBV4-1 with TRBJ2-4; D call uncertain. CDR1 and CDR2 from the germline V gene are MGHRA and YSYEKL. The ends were cut back, 1 base at V and 2 bases at J, with 9 bases in the middle. The CDR3 totals 15 residues. CDR3 sequence: CASSQVMATKNIQYF. In DNA, the CDR3 is TGCGCCAGCAGCCAAGTTATGGCTACCAAAAACATTCAGTACTTC.

The chain uses TRBV30 and TRBJ2-1, with 12 bases aligning to TRBD2. Trimming removed 4 bases from V and 9 bases from J; junction bases left unmatched: 10. CDR1 is GTSNPN and CDR2 is SVGIG in the germline V gene (reference sequence). The CDR3 runs 15 residues. This chain's CDR3 is CAWTRGRLAGAEQFF. CDR3 bases: TGTGCCTGGACCCGCGGACGACTAGCGGGGGCTGAGCAGTTCTTC.

This clonotype was found a few times. The rearrangement uses TRBV29-1 and TRBJ2-1; possible D gene TRBD2, 7 bases. Germline CDR1 is SQVTM and CDR2 is ANQGSEA. V was clipped by 7 bases and J by 1 base, with 17 bases between them. There are 15 residues in the CDR3. CDR3 protein: CSAPGGLLSYNEQFF. The DNA for the CDR3 is TGCAGCGCCCCCGGGGGGCTGTTGTCCTACAATGAGCAGTTCTTC.

This clonotype was seen only a few times. This chain joins TRBV6-1 and TRBJ2-2, with a tentative D call TRBD1 (6 bases). Germline loops: CDR1 MNHNS, CDR2 SASEGT. Trimming shortened V by 1 base and J by 6 bases, and 15 bases separated the two germline ends. The CDR3 is 16 residues long. The CDR3 DNA reads TGTGCCAGCAGTGAAGATGGTGCAGGGGTCCCCGGGGAGCTGTTTTTT. It encodes CASSEDGAGVPGELFF.

This clonotype was detected a few times. This chain joins TRBV7-9 and TRBJ1-1; D remains unclear. CDR3 length: 16 amino acids. Germline CDR1 is SEHNR and CDR2 is FQNEAQ (reference sequence). V was clipped by 0 bases and J by 5 bases, with 16 bases between them. CDR3 coding DNA: TGTGCCAGCAGCTTAGCGCTGGACCGGAGAGATACTGAAGCTTTCTTT. It specifies CASSLALDRRDTEAFF.

The chain couples TRBV20-1 to TRBJ2-5; 7 positions agree with TRBD2. This CDR3 has 14 amino acids. Trimming removed 3 bases from V and 0 bases from J; junction bases left unmatched: 4. Germline V gene data show CDR1 as DFQATT and CDR2 as SNEGSKA (reference sequence). The DNA of the CDR3 is TGCAGTGCTAGGAGCGGGGAGTACCAAGAGACCCAGTACTTC. Protein sequence: CSARSGEYQETQYF.